The rows below give T cell receptor beta chains drawn from one sample of a study of Ad26.COV2.S vaccination and SARS-CoV-2 variants. Libraries were prepared by immunoSEQ multiplex PCR; TCRdb keeps only in-frame clonotypes and omits some of them. The sample lists 300,000 to 350,000 clones, 88% occurring once. The sample consisted of peripheral blood, taken in a trial of Ad26.COV2.S vaccine versus placebo. All receptors derive from a person between 18 and 59 years old who received the Ad26.COV2.S COVID-19 vaccine or a placebo. Each CDR3 is given with its conserved first and last residue. D genes are given only for firm matches. Rows give clone size only sometimes, using once, few, many, or a class for an expanded clone.

. | TRBJ1-5 | TRBV30 | 15 | many | CAWSVGGTGNQPQHF | TGTGCCTGGAGTGTTGGGGGGACTGGGAATCAGCCCCAGCATTTT
TRBD1 | TRBJ1-2 | TRBV7-3 | 15 | . | CASSLGQRINYGYTF | TGTGCCAGCAGCCTGGGACAGCGAATTAACTATGGCTACACCTTC
. | TRBJ1-1 | TRBV27 | 14 | . | CASSLGGANTEAFF | TGTGCCAGCAGTTTGGGGGGGGCTAACACTGAAGCTTTCTTT
. | TRBJ2-2 | TRBV19 | 12 | few | CASSRGAGELFF | TGTGCCAGTAGTCGCGGAGCCGGGGAGCTGTTTTTT
TRBD1 | TRBJ1-1 | TRBV5-1 | 14 | . | CASSPGQGRPEAFF | TGCGCCAGCAGCCCCGGACAGGGTAGACCTGAAGCTTTCTTT
TRBD1 | TRBJ2-2 | TRBV5-6 | 15 | few | CASSRWTGGGGELFF | TGTGCCAGCAGCCGATGGACAGGGGGTGGCGGGGAGCTGTTTTTT
. | TRBJ2-7 | TRBV6-5 | 14 | . | CASSYGGVSYEQYF | TGTGCCAGCAGTTACGGAGGGGTCTCCTACGAGCAGTACTTC
. | TRBJ1-5 | TRBV30 | 16 | . | CAWDSAGLHNNQPQHF | TGTGCCTGGGACTCCGCGGGACTTCATAACAATCAGCCCCAGCATTTT
. | TRBJ2-3 | TRBV4-1 | 13 | . | CASSQQGTDTQYF | TGCGCCAGCAGCCAACAGGGGACAGATACGCAGTATTTT
TRBD2 | TRBJ2-2 | TRBV29-1 | 15 | . | CSVEDSGRYTGELFF | TGCAGCGTTGAAGATAGCGGGAGATACACCGGGGAGCTGTTTTTT
. | TRBJ2-2 | TRBV5-4 | 15 | . | CASSLASKNTGELFF | TGTGCCAGCAGCTTGGCGTCGAAGAACACCGGGGAGCTGTTTTTT
TRBD2 | TRBJ2-1 | TRBV7-3 | 14 | . | CASSFAGGGDEQFF | TGTGCCAGCAGCTTCGCGGGGGGCGGAGATGAGCAGTTCTTC
. | TRBJ1-2 | TRBV7-8 | 13 | . | CASSLGQRQGYTF | TGTGCCAGCAGCTTGGGGCAACGGCAAGGCTACACCTTC
. | TRBJ2-3 | TRBV6-6 | 13 | . | CASIPDYTDTQYF | TGTGCCAGCATCCCGGACTACACAGATACGCAGTATTTT
TRBD2 | TRBJ2-1 | TRBV29-1 | 17 | . | CSVEGTSGASSYNEQFF | TGCAGCGTTGAAGGGACTAGCGGGGCCAGCTCCTACAATGAGCAGTTCTTC
TRBD1 | TRBJ1-1 | TRBV7-9 | 16 | few | CASSLGTGVGDTEAFF | TGTGCCAGCAGCTTAGGAACAGGGGTAGGGGACACTGAAGCTTTCTTT
TRBD1 | TRBJ2-4 | TRBV28 | 15 | . | CASMTDRGTKNIQYF | TGTGCCAGCATGACGGACAGGGGAACCAAAAACATTCAGTACTTC
. | TRBJ2-7 | TRBV2 | 13 | . | CASRLGRTYEQYF | TGTGCCAGCAGACTCGGCAGGACCTACGAGCAGTACTTC
. | TRBJ2-7 | TRBV5-1 | 15 | . | CASSFLQGSSYEQYF | TGCGCCAGCAGCTTCTTACAGGGCTCCTCCTACGAGCAGTACTTC
. | TRBJ2-2 | TRBV3-1/TRBV3-2 | 14 | . | CASSQAGADGELFF | TGTGCCAGCAGCCAAGCAGGTGCGGACGGGGAGCTGTTTTTT
TRBD1 | TRBJ1-1 | TRBV9 | 13 | . | CASSVGGQVGAFF | TGTGCCAGCAGCGTAGGTGGACAGGTCGGCGCTTTCTTT
. | TRBJ1-1 | TRBV9 | 13 | . | CASSVGGRSEAFF | TGTGCCAGCAGCGTAGGAGGGCGGTCTGAAGCTTTCTTT
TRBD1 | TRBJ1-6 | TRBV28 | 16 | . | CASNTKTGVEGSPLHF | TGTGCCAGCAATACGAAGACAGGGGTAGAGGGTTCACCCCTCCACTTT